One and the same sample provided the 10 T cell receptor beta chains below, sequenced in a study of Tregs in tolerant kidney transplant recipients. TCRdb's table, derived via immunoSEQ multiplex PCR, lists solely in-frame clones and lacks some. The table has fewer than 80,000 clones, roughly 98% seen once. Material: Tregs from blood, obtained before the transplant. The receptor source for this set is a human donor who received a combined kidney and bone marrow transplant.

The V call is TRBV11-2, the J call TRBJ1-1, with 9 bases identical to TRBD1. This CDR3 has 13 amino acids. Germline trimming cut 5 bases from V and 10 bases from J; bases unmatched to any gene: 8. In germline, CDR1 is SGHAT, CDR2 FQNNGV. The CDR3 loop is CASSPGQGIRAFF. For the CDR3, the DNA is TGTGCCAGCAGCCCTGGACAGGGGATAAGAGCTTTCTTT.

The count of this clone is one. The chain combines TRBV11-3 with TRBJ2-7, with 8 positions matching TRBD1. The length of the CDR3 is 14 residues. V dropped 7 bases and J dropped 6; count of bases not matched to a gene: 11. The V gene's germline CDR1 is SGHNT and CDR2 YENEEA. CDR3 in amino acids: CASTSGQGRGEQYF. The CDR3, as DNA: TGTGCCAGCACGTCAGGACAGGGCCGGGGCGAGCAGTACTTC.

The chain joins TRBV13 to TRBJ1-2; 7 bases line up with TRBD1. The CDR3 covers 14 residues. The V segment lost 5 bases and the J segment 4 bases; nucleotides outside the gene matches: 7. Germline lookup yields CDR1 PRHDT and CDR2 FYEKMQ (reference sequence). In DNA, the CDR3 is TGTGCCAGCAGCCCGGGACAGACCCTCTATGGCTACACCTTC. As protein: CASSPGQTLYGYTF.

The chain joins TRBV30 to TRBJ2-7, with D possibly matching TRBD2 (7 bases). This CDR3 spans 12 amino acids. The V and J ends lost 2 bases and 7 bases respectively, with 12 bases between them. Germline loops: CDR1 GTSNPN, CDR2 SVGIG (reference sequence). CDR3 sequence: CAWSRGAWEQYF. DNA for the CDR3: TGTGCCTGGAGTCGGGGGGCTTGGGAGCAGTACTTC. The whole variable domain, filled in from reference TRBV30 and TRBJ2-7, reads SQTIHQWPATLVQPVGSPLSLECTVEGTSNPNLYWYRQAAGRGLQLLFYSVGIGQISSEVPQNLSASRPQDRQFILSSKKLLLSDSGFYLCAWSRGAWEQYFGPGTRLTVT.

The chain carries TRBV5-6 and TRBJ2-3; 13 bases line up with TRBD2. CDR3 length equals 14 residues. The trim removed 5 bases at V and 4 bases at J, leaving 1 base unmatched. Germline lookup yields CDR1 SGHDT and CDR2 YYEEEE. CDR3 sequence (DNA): TGTGCCAGCAGAACTAGCGGGGGGGCAGATACGCAGTATTTT. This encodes CASRTSGGADTQYF. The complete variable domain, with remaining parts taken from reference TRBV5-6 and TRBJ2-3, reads DAGVTQSPTHLIKTRGQQVTLRCSPKSGHDTVSWYQQALGQGPQFIFQYYEEEERQRGNFPDRFSGHQFPNYSSELNVNALLLGDSALYLCASRTSGGADTQYFGPGTRLTVL.

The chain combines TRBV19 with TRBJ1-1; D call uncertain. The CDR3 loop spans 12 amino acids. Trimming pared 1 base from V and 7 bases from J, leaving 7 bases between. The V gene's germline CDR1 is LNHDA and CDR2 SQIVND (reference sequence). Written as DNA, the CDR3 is TGTGCCAGTAGTATAGGAGAGGGTGAAGCTTTCTTT. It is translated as CASSIGEGEAFF.

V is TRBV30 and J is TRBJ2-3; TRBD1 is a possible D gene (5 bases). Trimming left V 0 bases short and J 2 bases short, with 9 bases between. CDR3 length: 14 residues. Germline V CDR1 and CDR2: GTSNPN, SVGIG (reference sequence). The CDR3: CAWSVKGDTDTQYF. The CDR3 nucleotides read TGTGCCTGGAGTGTGAAAGGGGACACAGATACGCAGTATTTT.

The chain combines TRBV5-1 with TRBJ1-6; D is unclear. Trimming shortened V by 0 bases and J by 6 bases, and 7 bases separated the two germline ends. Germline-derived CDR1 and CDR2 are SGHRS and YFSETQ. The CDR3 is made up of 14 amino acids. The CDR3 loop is CASSLASVNSPLHF. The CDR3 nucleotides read TGCGCCAGCAGCTTGGCGTCGGTTAATTCACCCCTCCACTTT.

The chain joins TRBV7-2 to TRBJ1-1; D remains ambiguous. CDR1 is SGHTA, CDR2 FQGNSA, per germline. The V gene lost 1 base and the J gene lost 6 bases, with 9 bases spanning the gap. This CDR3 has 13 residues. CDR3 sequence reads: CASSLVRLPEAFF. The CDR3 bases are TGTGCCAGCAGCTTAGTTAGATTGCCTGAAGCTTTCTTT.

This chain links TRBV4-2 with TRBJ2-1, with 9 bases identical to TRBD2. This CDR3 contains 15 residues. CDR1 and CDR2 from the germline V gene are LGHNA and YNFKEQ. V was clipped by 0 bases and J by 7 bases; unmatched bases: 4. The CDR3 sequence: CASSQEGAGGNEQFF. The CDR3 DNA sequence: TGTGCCAGCAGCCAAGAGGGAGCGGGAGGTAATGAGCAGTTCTTC.